The 24 T cell receptor beta chains below were found in one sample sequenced in a study of blood T cell repertoires in COVID-19. Measured with immunoSEQ multiplex PCR; TCRdb has only the in-frame clones, and not every one. Of some 380,000 clones detected, nearly 90% appear once; the ten largest clones hold 5% to 8.5%. The sequencing input was peripheral blood. Receptors were obtained from a man younger than 35 with active or convalescent COVID-19.

This clone showed up just once. The V gene is TRBV18, the J gene TRBJ2-7; 8 nucleotides match TRBD2. The length of the CDR3 is 17 residues. The trim removed 0 bases at V and 1 base at J, leaving 8 bases unmatched. Germline V lookup: CDR1 KGHSH, CDR2 LQKENI. CDR3 nucleotides: TGTGCCAGCTCACCACCGAGCCCGGGGGGGAAGTCCTACGAGCAGTACTTC. Translation gives CASSPPSPGGKSYEQYF.

This chain joins TRBV5-1 and TRBJ1-1, with 8 bases lining up with TRBD1. The CDR3 length is 15 residues. The germline gives CDR1 SGHRS, CDR2 YFSETQ. Trimming cost V 0 bases and J 2 bases; bases outside gene matches: 3. The DNA for the CDR3 is TGCGCCAGCAGCTTGGTTGACAGGGGTAACACTGAAGCTTTCTTT. Its protein is CASSLVDRGNTEAFF. The variable domain in full, completed from reference TRBV5-1 and TRBJ1-1, reads KAGVTQTPRYLIKTRGQQVTLSCSPISGHRSVSWYQQTPGQGLQFLFEYFSETQRNKGNFPGRFSGRQFSNSRSEMNVSTLELGDSALYLCASSLVDRGNTEAFFGQGTRLTVV.

This sequence joins TRBV7-3 and TRBJ2-1; D call uncertain. The germline V gene has CDR1 SGHTA and CDR2 FQGTGA. This CDR3 spans 14 amino acids. V shed 1 base and J shed 1 base, with 5 bases lying between them. The CDR3: CASSLSESYNEQFF. In DNA, the CDR3 is TGTGCCAGCAGCTTAAGTGAGTCCTACAATGAGCAGTTCTTC.

This clone was recorded once. The chain joins TRBV12-5 to TRBJ2-7; perhaps TRBD1 as D (6 bases). The CDR3 runs to 12 residues. CDR1 and CDR2 (germline): LGHNT, FRNRAP. Trimming took off 6 bases at V and 3 bases at J, with 9 bases between the two ends. CDR3 bases: TGTGCTAGTGGCCGGGACATCTACGAGCAGTACTTC. Residues: CASGRDIYEQYF.

This chain joins TRBV19 and TRBJ1-4; 7 nucleotides agree with TRBD1. Germline assignment: CDR1 LNHDA and CDR2 SQIVND (reference sequence). This CDR3 region has 15 residues. V was pared by 7 bases and J by 8 bases, with 13 bases of the junction left unmatched. As DNA, the CDR3 is TGTGCCAGTACCTTCCGAGGACAGGTCCCGGAAAAACTGTTTTTT. Translating gives CASTFRGQVPEKLFF.

This chain connects TRBV6-2 or TRBV6-3 to TRBJ1-2; D is unresolved. The CDR3 loop spans 14 amino acids. V dropped 2 bases and J dropped 7 bases, with 14 bases sitting between them. Germline V gene lookup returns CDR1 MNHEY and CDR2 SVGEGT. The CDR3 is CASSYVGVSGGYTF. CDR3 in DNA: TGTGCCAGCAGTTACGTGGGCGTCAGCGGTGGCTACACCTTC.

The chain joins TRBV2 to TRBJ2-7; 8 bases are a match to TRBD2. The CDR3 extends over 16 amino acids. Germline V gene sequence: CDR1 SNHLY, CDR2 FYNNEI. After removal of 1 base from V and 2 bases from J, the junction contained 7 bases not matched to a gene. CDR3 protein: CASSEGWVAGTYEQYF. In DNA form, the CDR3 reads TGTGCCAGCAGTGAAGGGTGGGTAGCGGGGACCTACGAGCAGTACTTC.

This chain links TRBV4-3 with TRBJ2-3; 7 positions agree with TRBD2. V shed 0 bases, J shed 1 base, and the junction held 7 bases outside the gene matches. This CDR3 is built from 17 residues. Germline V CDR1 and CDR2: LGHNA, YSLEER. CDR3 sequence: CASSQDSASGGTDTQYF. The CDR3 bases are TGCGCCAGCAGCCAAGATTCGGCTAGCGGAGGCACAGATACGCAGTATTTT.

To note about this clone: Sequence at one end of the junction differs from germline and may be a read error. The chain has TRBV7-2 and TRBJ2-6; 8 nucleotides agree with TRBD2. This CDR3 has 15 residues. Germline V lookup: CDR1 SGHTA, CDR2 FQGNSA. CDR3 sequence: CASSRVSGGANVLTF. The CDR3 bases are TGTGCCAGCAGCCGTGTATCGGGGGGGGCCAACGTGCTGACTTTC.

This chain joins TRBV9 and TRBJ2-7, with no clear D. Germline V gene sequence: CDR1 SGDLS, CDR2 YYNGEE. Deletions cut 4 bases from V and 3 bases from J, with 14 bases between. The CDR3 has 14 residues. The CDR3 protein is CASSPTGGGYEQYF. CDR3 nucleotide sequence: TGTGCCAGCAGCCCCACGGGTGGCGGCTACGAGCAGTACTTC.

The chain couples TRBV7-2 to TRBJ2-5, with a weak D call TRBD1 (6 bases). The CDR3 length is 15 residues. CDR1 and CDR2 (germline): SGHTA, FQGNSA. V was pared by 5 bases and J by 5 bases, with 18 bases between. The DNA of the CDR3 is TGTGCCAGCAGCCAGGGGACATCTACCACGGAGACCCAGTACTTC. Protein sequence: CASSQGTSTTETQYF.

This chain links TRBV28 with TRBJ2-1; D is ambiguous. Looked up from germline, CDR1 is MDHEN and CDR2 is SYDVKM. With 5 bases removed from V and 1 base from J, the gap between germline ends came to 9 bases. This CDR3 has 14 residues. Here the CDR3 reads CASSVPPSYNEQFF. In DNA, the CDR3 is TGTGCCAGCAGTGTCCCCCCATCCTACAATGAGCAGTTCTTC.

The V call is TRBV5-1, the J call TRBJ2-3; a weak D match, TRBD1 (6 bases). The CDR3 extends over 14 amino acids. Germline CDR1 reads SGHRS; CDR2 reads YFSETQ. Trimming removed 0 bases from V and 1 base from J, with 6 bases in between. CDR3 residues: CASSLEGGTDTQYF. CDR3 bases: TGCGCCAGCAGCTTGGAGGGGGGCACAGATACGCAGTATTTT.

The rearrangement links TRBV7-8 to TRBJ2-1; TRBD2 agrees at 13 bases. V lost 5 bases and J lost 6; bases outside the gene matches: 10. There are 17 residues in the CDR3. The germline gives CDR1 SGHVS, CDR2 FQNEAQ. The CDR3 protein is CASSQGTSGEKCNEQFF. Written as DNA, the CDR3 is TGTGCCAGCAGCCAAGGGACTAGCGGGGAAAAATGCAATGAGCAGTTCTTC.

The chain has TRBV6-2 or TRBV6-3 and TRBJ1-4, with D perhaps TRBD1 (5 bases). The germline gives CDR1 MNHEY, CDR2 SVGEGT. Trimming took off 5 bases at V and 10 bases at J, with 14 bases between the two ends. This CDR3 region has 13 residues. DNA of the CDR3: TGTGCCAGCAGTGGCCCCCAGGGAGGAAAACTGTTTTTT. Translated: CASSGPQGGKLFF.

This clone was observed a single time. The rearrangement uses TRBV11-1 and TRBJ2-7, with TRBD2 identical over 7 bases. Germline V gene lookup returns CDR1 SGHAT and CDR2 FQDESV (reference sequence). Trimming at V came to 8 bases and at J to 0 bases, leaving 10 bases not matched to a gene. CDR3 length equals 15 residues. CDR3 DNA sequence: TGTGCCAGCGGGAGATTAGCGGGTCTCTCCTACGAGCAGTACTTC. Encoded protein: CASGRLAGLSYEQYF. Full variable domain (outside the CDR3, taken from reference TRBV11-1 and TRBJ2-7): EAEVAQSPRYKITEKSQAVAFWCDPISGHATLYWYRQILGQGPELLVQFQDESVVDDSQLPKDRFSAERLKGVDSTLKIQPAELGDSAMYLCASGRLAGLSYEQYFGPGTRLTVT.

The rearrangement links TRBV11-3 to TRBJ2-3; 8 bases fit TRBD2. The germline V gene has CDR1 SGHNT and CDR2 YENEEA. The CDR3 runs to 16 residues. Germline trimming cut 2 bases from V and 3 bases from J; bases unmatched to any gene: 7. CDR3 region: CASSLRVSGRTDTQYF. The CDR3 coding sequence is TGTGCCAGCAGCTTAAGGGTCAGCGGGAGAACAGATACGCAGTATTTT.

J is TRBJ1-5 and V is TRBV29-1; the match to TRBD1 covers 8 bases. V dropped 6 bases and J dropped 2; count of bases not matched to a gene: 6. The CDR3 sequence is 14 residues long. Looked up from germline, CDR1 is SQVTM and CDR2 is ANQGSEA. CDR3 coding DNA: TGCAGCGTCCCAGGGGGCGCGGGCAATCAGCCCCAGCATTTT. The encoded protein is CSVPGGAGNQPQHF.

Comments on this clone: This CDR3 is also generated by other DNA sequences in the sample. This chain uses TRBV12-3 or TRBV12-4 with TRBJ2-1; tentative D call: TRBD2 (5 bases). CDR3 length equals 13 residues. Trimming took 6 bases from V and 0 from J, leaving 6 bases between them. The CDR3 protein is CASRGSSYNEQFF. The CDR3, as DNA: TGTGCCAGCAGAGGGAGCTCCTACAATGAGCAGTTCTTC.

This chain joins TRBV18 and TRBJ1-5; 10 bases align to TRBD1. CDR1 and CDR2 (germline): KGHSH, LQKENI. This CDR3 contains 18 residues. V lost 0 bases and J lost 2; bases outside the gene matches: 7. This chain's CDR3 is CASSPPSTGGSRNQPQHF. The DNA of the CDR3 is TGTGCCAGCTCACCACCCTCGACAGGGGGCAGCCGCAATCAGCCCCAGCATTTT.

The rearrangement links TRBV15 to TRBJ1-2; a weak D match, TRBD1 (5 bases). Germline values: CDR1 LNHNV, CDR2 YYDKDF (reference sequence). V lost 0 bases and J 6 bases, leaving 29 bases between the germline ends. This CDR3 contains 20 residues. CDR3 residues: CATSRDRDSLARSATHGYTF. The CDR3 nucleotides are TGTGCCACCAGCAGAGACCGAGACAGCTTGGCCAGAAGCGCCACGCATGGCTACACCTTC.

A note on this clone: This sample includes further DNA sequences coding for the same CDR3. This sequence joins TRBV19 and TRBJ2-1; the D gene is possibly TRBD2 (6 bases). In germline, CDR1 is LNHDA, CDR2 SQIVND (reference sequence). This CDR3 is built from 15 residues. Trimming stripped 3 bases from V and 2 bases from J, with 11 bases between. DNA of the CDR3: TGTGCCAGTAGTATTCTTGCGGGGACCTACAATGAGCAGTTCTTC. Protein sequence: CASSILAGTYNEQFF.

The gene calls are TRBV19 and TRBJ2-7; 8 bases are a match to TRBD1. The CDR3 loop spans 14 amino acids. Germline loops: CDR1 LNHDA, CDR2 SQIVND (reference sequence). The J segment lost 3 bases and the V segment lost 5 bases, leaving 6 bases of the junction unmatched. In DNA, the CDR3 is TGTGCCAGTAGTGGAGGACAGGGCAACTACGAGCAGTACTTC. Its protein is CASSGGQGNYEQYF.

The V gene is TRBV9, the J gene TRBJ1-5, with TRBD1 matching over 7 bases. Germline V gene lookup returns CDR1 SGDLS and CDR2 YYNGEE. This CDR3 is 14 amino acids long. J lost 5 bases, V lost 3 bases, and 5 bases had no gene match. The CDR3 loop reads CASSAGTEDQPQHF. The CDR3 DNA sequence: TGTGCCAGCAGCGCCGGGACAGAAGATCAGCCCCAGCATTTT.